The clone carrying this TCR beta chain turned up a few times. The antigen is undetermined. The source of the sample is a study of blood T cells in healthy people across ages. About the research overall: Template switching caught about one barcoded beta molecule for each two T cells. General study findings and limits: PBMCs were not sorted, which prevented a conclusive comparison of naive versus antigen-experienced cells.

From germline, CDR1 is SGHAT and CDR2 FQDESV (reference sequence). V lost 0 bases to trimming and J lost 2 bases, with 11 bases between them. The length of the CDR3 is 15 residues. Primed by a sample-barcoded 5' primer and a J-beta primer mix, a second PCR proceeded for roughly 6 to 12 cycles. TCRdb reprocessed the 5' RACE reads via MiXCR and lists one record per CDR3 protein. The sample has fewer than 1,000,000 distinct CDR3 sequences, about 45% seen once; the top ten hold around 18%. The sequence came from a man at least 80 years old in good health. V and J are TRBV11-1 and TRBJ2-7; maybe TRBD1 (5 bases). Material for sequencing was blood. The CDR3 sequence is CASSLAGWGTYEQYF. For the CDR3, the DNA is TGTGCCAGCAGCTTAGCGGGATGGGGCACCTACGAGCAGTACTTC.